This is a list of T cell receptor beta chains from one sample in a study of OX40 agonist ivuxolimab in advanced cancers. Profiling relied on immunoSEQ multiplex PCR, and the TCRdb table lists in-frame clones only, not all of them. This repertoire shows 40,000 or so clones, 82% found once; its top ten account for about 8.1%. Sequenced material: CD4+ or CD8+ T cells sorted from blood, taken in a trial of the OX40 agonist ivuxolimab. The receptor set was obtained from an adult with an advanced solid tumor such as melanoma, head and neck, liver or kidney cancer. Both conserved end residues are part of each CDR3. Fields, in order: J gene, V gene, CDR3 protein.

TRBJ1-6,TRBV7-9,CAVGRLSSYNSPLHF
TRBJ1-1,TRBV4-3,CASSQDLAAMNTEAFF
TRBJ1-4,TRBV27,CASSEMPGRNEKLFF
TRBJ2-1,TRBV29-1,CSVVGGFLGLLEQFF
TRBJ2-7,TRBV30,CAWNRENEQYF
TRBJ1-1,TRBV6-5,CASSSGQRFNTEAFF
TRBJ1-5,TRBV2,CASRGRVPNQPQHF
TRBJ2-7,TRBV7-9,CASSSRTSTYEQYF
TRBJ2-2,TRBV5-1,CASSLSGGYPGELFF
TRBJ1-1,TRBV6-5,CASSRDRYTEAFF
TRBJ2-2,TRBV18,CASSPPVGYGELFF
TRBJ2-7,TRBV9,CASSEGAVRGEQYF
TRBJ2-1,TRBV4-1,CASSQGSGRALKGRFF
TRBJ2-7,TRBV5-1,CASSFDSTYEQYF
TRBJ2-1,TRBV21-1,CASSKAGSNEQFF
TRBJ1-4,TRBV7-8,CASSSQGLHEKLFF
TRBJ2-2,TRBV7-9,CASSFNRGRQPNTGELFF
TRBJ2-4,TRBV10-3,CAISEGLRGKENIQYF
TRBJ1-4,TRBV7-9,CASSLVSGSNEKLFF
TRBJ2-1,TRBV6-1,CASTSVPREGQQFF
TRBJ1-1,TRBV19,CASSVTGGMNTEAFF
TRBJ1-2,TRBV28,CASKRDRPHIYGYTF
TRBJ2-2,TRBV9,CASSANTGELFF
TRBJ1-3,TRBV6-1,CASSEEGYKLLSGNTIYF
TRBJ1-2,TRBV5-6,CASSLMTGYYGYTF
TRBJ2-5,TRBV5-1,CASSMGGALETQYF
TRBJ2-7,TRBV27,CAGSLSLTGLVYEQYF
TRBJ1-2,TRBV6-1,CASSEGTGGSPYGYTF
TRBJ2-7,TRBV29-1,CSVYDYSPYEQYF
TRBJ1-6,TRBV6-6,CASSRDRSSSPLHF
TRBJ2-2,TRBV6-1,CASSAGTYTGELFF
TRBJ2-7,TRBV21-1,CATLNPGPSSYEQYF
TRBJ2-7,TRBV11-2,CASSLDYGTYEQYF
TRBJ2-7,TRBV27,CASSFGGQYF
TRBJ2-3,TRBV15,CATSRSRATDTQYF
TRBJ2-3,TRBV7-8,CASSMTSTDTQYF
TRBJ1-4,TRBV19,CASRTGTGGGFGKLFF
TRBJ2-5,TRBV19,CATKTSGRTETQYF
TRBJ1-6,TRBV5-1,CASSLAPSGADNSPLHF
TRBJ2-1,TRBV7-9,CASSLGGGGTKYNEQFF